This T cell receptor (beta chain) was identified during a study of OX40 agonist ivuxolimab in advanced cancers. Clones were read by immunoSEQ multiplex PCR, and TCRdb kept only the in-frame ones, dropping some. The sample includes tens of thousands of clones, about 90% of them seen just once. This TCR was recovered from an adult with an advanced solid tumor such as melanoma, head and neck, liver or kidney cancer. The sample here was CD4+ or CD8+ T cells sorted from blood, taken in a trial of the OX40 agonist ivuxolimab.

The CDR3, as DNA: TGCAGCGTTGAGCAGGTCCTCTACAATGAGCAGTTCTTC. Encoded protein: CSVEQVLYNEQFF. The chain recombines TRBV29-1 with TRBJ2-1; D gene uncertain. Deletions cut 3 bases from V and 3 bases from J, with 9 bases between. This CDR3 spans 13 amino acids. Germline CDR1 is SQVTM and CDR2 is ANQGSEA.